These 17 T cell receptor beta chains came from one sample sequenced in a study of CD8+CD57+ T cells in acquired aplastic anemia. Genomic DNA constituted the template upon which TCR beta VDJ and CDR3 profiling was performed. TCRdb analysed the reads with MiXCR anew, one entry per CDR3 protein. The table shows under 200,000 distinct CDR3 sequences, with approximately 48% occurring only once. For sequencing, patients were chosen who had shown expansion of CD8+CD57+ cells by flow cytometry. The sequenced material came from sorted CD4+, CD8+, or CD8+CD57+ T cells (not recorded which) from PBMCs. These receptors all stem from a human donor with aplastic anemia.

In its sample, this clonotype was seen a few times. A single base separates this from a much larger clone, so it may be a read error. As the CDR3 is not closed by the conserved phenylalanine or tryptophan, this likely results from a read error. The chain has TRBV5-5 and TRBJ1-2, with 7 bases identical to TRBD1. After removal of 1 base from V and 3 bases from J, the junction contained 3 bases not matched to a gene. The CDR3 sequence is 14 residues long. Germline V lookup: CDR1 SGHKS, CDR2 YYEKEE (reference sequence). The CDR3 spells CASSLSGQYYGYTS. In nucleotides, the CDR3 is TGTGCCAGCAGCTTGTCGGGACAGTACTATGGCTACACCTCC.

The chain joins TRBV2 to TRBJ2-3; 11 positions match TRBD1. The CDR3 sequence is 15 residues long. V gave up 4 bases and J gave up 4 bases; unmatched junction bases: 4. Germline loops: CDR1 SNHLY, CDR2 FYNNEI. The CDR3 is CASSAGQGAADTQYF. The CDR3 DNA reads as TGTGCCAGCAGTGCCGGACAGGGGGCAGCAGATACGCAGTATTTT.

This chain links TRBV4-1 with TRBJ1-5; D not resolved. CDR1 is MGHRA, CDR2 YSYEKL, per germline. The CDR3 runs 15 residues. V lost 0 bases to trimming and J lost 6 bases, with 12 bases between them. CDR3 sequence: CASSQEDGPRQPQHF. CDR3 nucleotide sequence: TGCGCCAGCAGCCAAGAAGACGGTCCCCGTCAGCCCCAGCATTTT.

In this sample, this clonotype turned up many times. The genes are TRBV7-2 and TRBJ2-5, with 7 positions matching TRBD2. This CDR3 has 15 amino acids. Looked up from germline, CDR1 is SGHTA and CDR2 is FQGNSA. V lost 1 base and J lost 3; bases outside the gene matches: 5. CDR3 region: CASSLGAGVKETQYF. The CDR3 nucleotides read TGTGCCAGCAGCTTAGGGGCGGGAGTGAAAGAGACCCAGTACTTC.

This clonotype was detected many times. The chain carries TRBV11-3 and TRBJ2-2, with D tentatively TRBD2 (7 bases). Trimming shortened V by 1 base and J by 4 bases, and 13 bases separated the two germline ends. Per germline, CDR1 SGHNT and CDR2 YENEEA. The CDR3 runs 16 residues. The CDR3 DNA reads TGTGCCAGCAGCTTAGGGGGGGGACATCTCACCGGGGAGCTGTTTTTT. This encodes CASSLGGGHLTGELFF. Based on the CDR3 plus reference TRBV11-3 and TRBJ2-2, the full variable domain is EAGVVQSPRYKIIEKKQPVAFWCNPISGHNTLYWYLQNLGQGPELLIRYENEEAVDDSQLPKDRFSAERLKGVDSTLKIQPAELGDSAVYLCASSLGGGHLTGELFFGEGSRLTVL.

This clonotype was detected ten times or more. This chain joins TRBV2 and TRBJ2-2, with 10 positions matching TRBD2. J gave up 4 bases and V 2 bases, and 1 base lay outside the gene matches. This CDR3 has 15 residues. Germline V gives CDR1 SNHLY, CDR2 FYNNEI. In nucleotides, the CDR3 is TGTGCCAGCAGTGAAACTAGCGGGGCCACCGGGGAGCTGTTTTTT. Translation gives CASSETSGATGELFF.

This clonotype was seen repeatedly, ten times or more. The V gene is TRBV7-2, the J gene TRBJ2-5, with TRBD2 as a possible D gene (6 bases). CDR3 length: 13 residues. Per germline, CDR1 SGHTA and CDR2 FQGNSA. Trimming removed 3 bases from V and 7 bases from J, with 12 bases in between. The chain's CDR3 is CASSLGPGGTQYF. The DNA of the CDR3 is TGTGCCAGCAGCTTGGGGCCCGGGGGGACCCAGTACTTC.

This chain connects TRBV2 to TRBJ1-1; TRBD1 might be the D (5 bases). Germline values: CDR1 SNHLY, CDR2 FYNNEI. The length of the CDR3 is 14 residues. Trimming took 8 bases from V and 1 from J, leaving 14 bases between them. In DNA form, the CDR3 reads TGTGCCAGCCGGGGGTCCTTATGGAACACTGAAGCTTTCTTT. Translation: CASRGSLWNTEAFF. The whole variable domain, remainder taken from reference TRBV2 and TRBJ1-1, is EPEVTQTPSHQVTQMGQEVILRCVPISNHLYFYWYRQILGQKVEFLVSFYNNEISEKSEIFDDQFSVERPDGSNFTLKIRSTKLEDSAMYFCASRGSLWNTEAFFGQGTRLTVV.

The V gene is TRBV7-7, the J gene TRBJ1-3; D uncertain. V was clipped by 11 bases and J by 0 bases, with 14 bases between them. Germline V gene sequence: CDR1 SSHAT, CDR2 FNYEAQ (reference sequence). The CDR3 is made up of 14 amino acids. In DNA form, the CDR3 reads TGTGCCGTCGGTACCGACGGCTCTGGAAACACCATATATTTT. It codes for CAVGTDGSGNTIYF.

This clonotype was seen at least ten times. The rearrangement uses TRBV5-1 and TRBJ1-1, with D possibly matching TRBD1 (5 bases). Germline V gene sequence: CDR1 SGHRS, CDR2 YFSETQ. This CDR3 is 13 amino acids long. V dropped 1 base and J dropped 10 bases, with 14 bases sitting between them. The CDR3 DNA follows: TGCGCCAGCAGCTTGTCTTCGGGTGGGACAGCTTTCTTT. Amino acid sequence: CASSLSSGGTAFF.

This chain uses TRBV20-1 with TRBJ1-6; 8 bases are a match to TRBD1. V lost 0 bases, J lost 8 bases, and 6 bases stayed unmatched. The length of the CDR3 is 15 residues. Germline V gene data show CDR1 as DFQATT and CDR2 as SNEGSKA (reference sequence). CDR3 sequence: CSARDVDRADSPLHF. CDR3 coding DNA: TGCAGTGCTAGAGATGTGGACAGGGCCGATTCACCCCTCCACTTT.

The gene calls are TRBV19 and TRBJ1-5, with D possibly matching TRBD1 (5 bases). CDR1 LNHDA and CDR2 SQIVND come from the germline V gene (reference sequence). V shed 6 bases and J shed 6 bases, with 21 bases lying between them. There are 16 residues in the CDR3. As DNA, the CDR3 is TGTGCCAGTAGCCGATTGGATGGGGGTCAAGGTCAGCCCCAGCATTTT. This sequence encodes CASSRLDGGQGQPQHF.

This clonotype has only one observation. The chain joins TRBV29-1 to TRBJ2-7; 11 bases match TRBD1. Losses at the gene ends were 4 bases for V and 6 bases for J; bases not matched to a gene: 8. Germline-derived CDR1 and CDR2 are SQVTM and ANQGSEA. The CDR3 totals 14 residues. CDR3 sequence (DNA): TGCAGCGTTGGAAGTAGGACAGGGGGCGGCGAGCAGTACTTC. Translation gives CSVGSRTGGGEQYF.

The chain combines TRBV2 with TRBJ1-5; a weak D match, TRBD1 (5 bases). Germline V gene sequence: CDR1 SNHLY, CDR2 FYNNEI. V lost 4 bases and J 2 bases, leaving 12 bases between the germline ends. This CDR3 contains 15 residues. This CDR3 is CASSGQGTGNQPQHF. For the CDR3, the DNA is TGTGCCAGCAGTGGTCAGGGAACCGGCAATCAGCCCCAGCATTTT.

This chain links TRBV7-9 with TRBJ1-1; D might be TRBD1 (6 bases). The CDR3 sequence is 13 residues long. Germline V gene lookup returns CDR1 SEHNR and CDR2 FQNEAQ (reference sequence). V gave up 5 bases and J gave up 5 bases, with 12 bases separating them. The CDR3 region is CASSPRGETEAFF. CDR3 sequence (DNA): TGTGCCAGCAGCCCAAGGGGGGAAACTGAAGCTTTCTTT.

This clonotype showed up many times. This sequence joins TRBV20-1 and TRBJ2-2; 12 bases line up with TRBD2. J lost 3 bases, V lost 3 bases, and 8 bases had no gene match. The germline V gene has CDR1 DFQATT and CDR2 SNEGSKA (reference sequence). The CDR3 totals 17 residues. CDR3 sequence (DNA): TGCAGTGCTAGCCCCTTGACTAGCGGGGGACACACCGGGGAGCTGTTTTTT. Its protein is CSASPLTSGGHTGELFF.

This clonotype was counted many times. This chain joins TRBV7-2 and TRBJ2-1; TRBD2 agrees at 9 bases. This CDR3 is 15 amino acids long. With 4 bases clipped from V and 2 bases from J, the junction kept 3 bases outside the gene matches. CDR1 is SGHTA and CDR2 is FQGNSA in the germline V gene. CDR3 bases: TGTGCCAGCAGCTCCCTAGCGGGGCCCTACAATGAGCAGTTCTTC. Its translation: CASSSLAGPYNEQFF. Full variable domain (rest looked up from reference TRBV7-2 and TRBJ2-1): GAGVSQSPSNKVTEKGKDVELRCDPISGHTALYWYRQSLGQGLEFLIYFQGNSAPDKSGLPSDRFSAERTGGSVSTLTIQRTQQEDSAVYLCASSSLAGPYNEQFFGPGTRLTVL.